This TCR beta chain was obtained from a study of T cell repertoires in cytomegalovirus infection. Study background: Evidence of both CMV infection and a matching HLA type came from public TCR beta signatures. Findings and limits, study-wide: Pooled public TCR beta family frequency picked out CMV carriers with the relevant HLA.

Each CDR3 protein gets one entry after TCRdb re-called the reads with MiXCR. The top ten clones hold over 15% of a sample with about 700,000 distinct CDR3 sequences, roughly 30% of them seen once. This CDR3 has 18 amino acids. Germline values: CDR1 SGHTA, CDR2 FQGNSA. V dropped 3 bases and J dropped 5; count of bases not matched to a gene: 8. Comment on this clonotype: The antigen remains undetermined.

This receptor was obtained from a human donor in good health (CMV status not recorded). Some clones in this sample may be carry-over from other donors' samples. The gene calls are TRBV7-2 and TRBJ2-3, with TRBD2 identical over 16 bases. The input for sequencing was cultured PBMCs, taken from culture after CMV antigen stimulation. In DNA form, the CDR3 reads TGTGCCAGCAGCTTCCTGGGACTAGCGGGGGGGCAGGTAGATACGCAGTATTTT. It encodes CASSFLGLAGGQVDTQYF.